Below, 13 T cell receptor beta chains from the same sample are listed, as sequenced in a study of beta chain features in type 1 diabetes. Every bit of the isolated RNA underwent reverse transcription, so sequencing read expressed TCRB transcripts. Here immunoSEQ multiplex PCR was the method, and the copy in TCRdb shows in-frame clones only, minus some. Of 120,000 to 150,000 clones in the sample, under 60% were seen once. The sequencing sample was made of Tregs from blood. The receptors were gathered from a man between 18 and 29 years old in good health.

This clone was observed a handful of times. The rearrangement uses TRBV7-9 and TRBJ2-7; 12 nucleotides line up with TRBD1. V shed 5 bases, J shed 0 bases, and the junction held 2 bases outside the gene matches. Germline CDR1 SEHNR, CDR2 FQNEAQ (reference sequence). The CDR3 has 15 amino acids. The CDR3, as DNA: TGTGCCAGCAGCCGGGACAGGGGGCTCTCCTACGAGCAGTACTTC. Its protein product is CASSRDRGLSYEQYF.

V is TRBV11-1 and J is TRBJ1-2; D possibly corresponds to TRBD1 (6 bases). Germline assignment: CDR1 SGHAT and CDR2 FQDESV (reference sequence). The CDR3 covers 13 residues. V was cut by 3 bases and J by 7 bases, with 12 bases left in between. In nucleotides, the CDR3 is TGTGCCAGCAGCTTTGGGGGCAGCTTTGGCTACACCTTC. Translating gives CASSFGGSFGYTF.

This rearrangement joins TRBV30 to TRBJ2-3; D is perhaps TRBD2 (7 bases). The CDR3 contains 13 residues. Per germline, CDR1 GTSNPN and CDR2 SVGIG (reference sequence). V lost 5 bases and J 6 bases, leaving 15 bases between the germline ends. This CDR3 is CAWAQRGGDTQYF. The CDR3 nucleotides are TGTGCCTGGGCCCAGAGGGGGGGCGATACGCAGTATTTT.

This clone was seen more than once but under ten times. J is TRBJ2-3 and V is TRBV29-1; D is uncertain. The CDR3 covers 13 residues. Germline loops: CDR1 SQVTM, CDR2 ANQGSEA. Trimming pared 7 bases from V and 6 bases from J, leaving 17 bases between. The CDR3 DNA sequence: TGCAGCGCTGTTTTGCGACTTCCGGATACGCAGTATTTT. Its protein is CSAVLRLPDTQYF.

This rearrangement joins TRBV19 to TRBJ2-6, with a weak D call TRBD1 (5 bases). Trimming pared 4 bases from V and 0 bases from J, leaving 7 bases between. Per germline, CDR1 LNHDA and CDR2 SQIVND (reference sequence). The CDR3 runs to 15 residues. CDR3 DNA sequence: TGTGCCAGTAGTACCGACAGCTCTGGGGCCAACGTCCTGACTTTC. Its protein product is CASSTDSSGANVLTF.

The chain carries TRBV5-1 and TRBJ1-5, with D possibly matching TRBD1 (5 bases). Germline assignment: CDR1 SGHRS and CDR2 YFSETQ. Trimming took 0 bases from V and 4 from J, leaving 11 bases between them. The CDR3 contains 15 residues. CDR3 in DNA: TGCGCCAGCAGCTTGGACGGGGGTCGGAATCAGCCCCAGCATTTT. This encodes CASSLDGGRNQPQHF.

The chain links TRBV27 to TRBJ2-3; D gene unclear. CDR1 and CDR2 (germline): MNHEY, SMNVEV (reference sequence). The CDR3 consists of 17 residues. Between the trimmed V and J ends, which lost 3 bases and 0 bases, there was a span of 16 bases. The CDR3: CASSFSLGLFSTDTQYF. CDR3 bases: TGTGCCAGCAGTTTCTCCCTAGGCCTATTTAGCACAGATACGCAGTATTTT.

J is TRBJ2-7 and V is TRBV29-1, with 9 bases lining up with TRBD1. CDR1 is SQVTM, CDR2 ANQGSEA, per germline. The ends lost 4 bases at V and 5 bases at J; junction bases unmatched: 6. The CDR3 loop spans 13 amino acids. This chain's CDR3 is CSVGQGQGDEQYF. The DNA for the CDR3 is TGCAGCGTTGGGCAGGGACAGGGCGACGAGCAGTACTTC.

This clone was found a few times. This sample includes further DNA sequences coding for the same CDR3. This chain uses TRBV7-9 with TRBJ1-6, with 8 bases lining up with TRBD1. CDR3 size: 15 residues. Germline CDR1 SEHNR, CDR2 FQNEAQ (reference sequence). J was trimmed by 9 bases and V by 4 bases; bases with no gene match: 8. The CDR3 spells CASSSDRGGGSPLHF. The CDR3 bases are TGTGCCAGCAGCTCTGACAGGGGCGGAGGTTCACCCCTCCACTTT.

The gene calls are TRBV19 and TRBJ1-4; D is unresolved. The CDR3 covers 13 residues. V lost 6 bases to trimming and J lost 4 bases, with 9 bases between them. Germline V lookup: CDR1 LNHDA, CDR2 SQIVND (reference sequence). The CDR3 coding sequence is TGTGCCAGTAGGGGCAGACATAATGAAAAACTGTTTTTT. Residues: CASRGRHNEKLFF.

V is TRBV30 and J is TRBJ2-7; 11 bases map to TRBD2. The CDR3 is 15 amino acids. From germline, CDR1 is GTSNPN and CDR2 SVGIG (reference sequence). The V and J ends lost 2 bases and 3 bases, in that order; junction bases with no gene match: 6. This CDR3 reads CAWSPKLAGDYEQYF. CDR3 coding DNA: TGTGCCTGGAGTCCAAAACTAGCGGGGGACTACGAGCAGTACTTC.

This clone was counted only a few times. The V and J genes are TRBV6-6 and TRBJ2-7; TRBD2 aligns across 11 bases. Trimming took 0 bases from V and 2 from J; bases not matched to a gene: 0. This CDR3 is 15 amino acids long. Germline CDR1 reads MNHNY; CDR2 reads SVGAGI (reference sequence). The CDR3: CASSYSTSGTYEQYF. The DNA for the CDR3 is TGTGCCAGCAGTTACTCGACTAGCGGGACCTACGAGCAGTACTTC.

The table lists this clone with a few counts. The genes are TRBV6-5 and TRBJ2-5; no definite D call. V was shortened by 7 bases and J by 0 bases, with 9 bases between the two germline ends. Germline V gene lookup returns CDR1 MNHEY and CDR2 SVGAGI. This CDR3 comprises 13 residues. CDR3 bases: TGTGCCAGCAACCACCAGTACCAAGAGACCCAGTACTTC. This sequence encodes CASNHQYQETQYF.